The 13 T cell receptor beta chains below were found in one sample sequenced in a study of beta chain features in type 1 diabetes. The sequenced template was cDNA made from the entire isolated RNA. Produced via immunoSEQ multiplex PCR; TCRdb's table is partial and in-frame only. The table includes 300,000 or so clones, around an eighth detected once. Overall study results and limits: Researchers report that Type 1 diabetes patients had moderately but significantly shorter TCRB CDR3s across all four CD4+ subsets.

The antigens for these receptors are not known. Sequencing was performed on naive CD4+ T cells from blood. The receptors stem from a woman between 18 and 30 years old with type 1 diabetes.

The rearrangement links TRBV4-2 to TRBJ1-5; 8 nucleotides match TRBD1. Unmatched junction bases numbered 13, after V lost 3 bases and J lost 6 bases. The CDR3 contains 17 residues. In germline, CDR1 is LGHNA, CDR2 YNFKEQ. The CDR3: CASSHDYATGAGQPQHF. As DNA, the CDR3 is TGTGCCAGCAGCCACGACTACGCGACAGGGGCTGGTCAGCCCCAGCATTTT.

CDR3 in amino acids: CASSEYRPSSYNEQFF. As DNA, the CDR3 is TGTGCCAGCAGTGAATACAGGCCGAGCTCCTACAATGAGCAGTTCTTC. The chain uses TRBV25-1 and TRBJ2-1; D remains unclear. The CDR3 sequence is 16 residues long. V gave up 0 bases and J gave up 0 bases, with 9 bases separating them. CDR1 and CDR2 (germline): MGHDK, SYGVNS.

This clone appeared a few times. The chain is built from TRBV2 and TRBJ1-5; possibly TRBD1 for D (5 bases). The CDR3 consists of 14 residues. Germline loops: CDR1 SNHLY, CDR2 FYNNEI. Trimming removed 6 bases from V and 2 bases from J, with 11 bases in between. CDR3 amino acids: CASSGGYGNQPQHF. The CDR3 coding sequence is TGTGCCAGCAGCGGGGGATACGGCAATCAGCCCCAGCATTTT. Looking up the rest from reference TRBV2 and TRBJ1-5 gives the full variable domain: EPEVTQTPSHQVTQMGQEVILRCVPISNHLYFYWYRQILGQKVEFLVSFYNNEISEKSEIFDDQFSVERPDGSNFTLKIRSTKLEDSAMYFCASSGGYGNQPQHFGDGTRLSIL.

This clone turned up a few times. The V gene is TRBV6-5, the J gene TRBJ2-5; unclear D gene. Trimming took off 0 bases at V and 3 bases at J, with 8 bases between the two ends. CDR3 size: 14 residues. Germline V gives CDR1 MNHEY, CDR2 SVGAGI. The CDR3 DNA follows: TGTGCCAGCAGTTACTCGATGACAAAAGAGACCCAGTACTTC. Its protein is CASSYSMTKETQYF.

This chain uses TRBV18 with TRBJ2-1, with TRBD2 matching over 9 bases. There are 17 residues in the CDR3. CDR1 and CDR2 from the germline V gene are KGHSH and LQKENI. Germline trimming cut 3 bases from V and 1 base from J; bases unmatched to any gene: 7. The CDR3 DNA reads TGTGCCAGCTCACCGGCTCTAGCGGGGACTTCCTACAATGAGCAGTTCTTC. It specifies CASSPALAGTSYNEQFF.

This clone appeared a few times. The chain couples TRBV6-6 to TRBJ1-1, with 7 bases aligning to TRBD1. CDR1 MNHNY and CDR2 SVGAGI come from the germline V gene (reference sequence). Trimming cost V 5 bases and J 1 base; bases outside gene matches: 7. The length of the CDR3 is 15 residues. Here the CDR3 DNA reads TGTGCCAGCAGTACCCTCGGGACAGCGAACACTGAAGCTTTCTTT. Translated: CASSTLGTANTEAFF.

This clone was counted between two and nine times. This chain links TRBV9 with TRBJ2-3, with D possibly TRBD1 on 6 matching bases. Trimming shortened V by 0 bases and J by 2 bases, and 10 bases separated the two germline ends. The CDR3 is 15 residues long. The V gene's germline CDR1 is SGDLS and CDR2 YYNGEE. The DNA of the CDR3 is TGTGCCAGCAGCGTAGTGGACAGAGCCACAGATACGCAGTATTTT. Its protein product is CASSVVDRATDTQYF. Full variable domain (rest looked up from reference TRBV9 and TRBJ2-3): DSGVTQTPKHLITATGQRVTLRCSPRSGDLSVYWYQQSLDQGLQFLIQYYNGEERAKGNILERFSAQQFPDLHSELNLSSLELGDSALYFCASSVVDRATDTQYFGPGTRLTVL.

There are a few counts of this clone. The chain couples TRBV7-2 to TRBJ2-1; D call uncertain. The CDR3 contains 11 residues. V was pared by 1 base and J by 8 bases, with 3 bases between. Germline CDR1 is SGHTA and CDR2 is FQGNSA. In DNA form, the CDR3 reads TGTGCCAGCAGCTTAGGGCATGAGCAGTTCTTC. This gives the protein CASSLGHEQFF.

The CDR3 DNA follows: TGTGCCAGCTCCCCTACACCCGTCTCAGGCACTGAAGCTTTCTTT. Its translation is CASSPTPVSGTEAFF. The chain joins TRBV18 to TRBJ1-1, with D unclear. V lost 6 bases to trimming and J lost 4 bases, with 18 bases between them. There are 15 residues in the CDR3. CDR1 and CDR2 (germline): KGHSH, LQKENI.

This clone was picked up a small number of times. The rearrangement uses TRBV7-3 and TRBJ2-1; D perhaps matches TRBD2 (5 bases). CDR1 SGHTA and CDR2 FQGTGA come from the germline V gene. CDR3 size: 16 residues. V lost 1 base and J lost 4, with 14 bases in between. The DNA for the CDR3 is TGTGCCAGCAGCTTAAACGGGATCGGTATTTACAATGAGCAGTTCTTC. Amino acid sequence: CASSLNGIGIYNEQFF.

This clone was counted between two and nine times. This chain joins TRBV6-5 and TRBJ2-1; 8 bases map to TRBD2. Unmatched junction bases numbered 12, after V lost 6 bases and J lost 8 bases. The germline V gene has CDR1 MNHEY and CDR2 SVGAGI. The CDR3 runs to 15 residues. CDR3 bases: TGTGCCAGCAGCCGCCGTGGGGCGGGGGGAGATGAGCAGTTCTTC. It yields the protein CASSRRGAGGDEQFF.

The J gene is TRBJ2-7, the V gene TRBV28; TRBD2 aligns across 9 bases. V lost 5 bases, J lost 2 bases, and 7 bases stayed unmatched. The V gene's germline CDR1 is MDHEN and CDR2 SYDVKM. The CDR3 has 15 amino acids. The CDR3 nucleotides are TGTGCCAGCAGTCCTGGTGCGGGAGGGCCCTACGAGCAGTACTTC. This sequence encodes CASSPGAGGPYEQYF.

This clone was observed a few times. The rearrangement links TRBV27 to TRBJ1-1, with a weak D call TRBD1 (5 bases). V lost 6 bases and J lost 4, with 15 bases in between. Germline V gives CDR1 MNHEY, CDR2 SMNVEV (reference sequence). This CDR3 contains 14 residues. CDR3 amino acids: CASSATGVGTEAFF. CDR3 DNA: TGTGCCAGCAGCGCAACAGGCGTGGGCACTGAAGCTTTCTTT.